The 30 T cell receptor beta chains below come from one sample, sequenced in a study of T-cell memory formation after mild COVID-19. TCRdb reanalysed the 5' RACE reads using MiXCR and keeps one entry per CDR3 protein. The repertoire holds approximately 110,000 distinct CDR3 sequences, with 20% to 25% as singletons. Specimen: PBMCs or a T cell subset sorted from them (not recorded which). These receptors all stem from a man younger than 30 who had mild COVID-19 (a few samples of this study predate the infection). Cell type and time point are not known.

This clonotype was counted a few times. The CDR3 DNA sequence: TGTGCCAGCAGCCAAGGGGCCGGGGTTGGTCCCCCGGGCTACGAGCAGTACTTC. Translating gives CASSQGAGVGPPGYEQYF. The chain couples TRBV4-2 to TRBJ2-7; TRBD2 is a possible D gene (5 bases). CDR1 and CDR2 (germline): LGHNA, YNFKEQ. V gave up 1 base and J gave up 3 bases, with 22 bases separating them. The CDR3 consists of 18 residues.

DNA for the CDR3: TGCAGCGTTTACGACAGGGGGCTGTTCTTC. Amino acid sequence: CSVYDRGLFF. The chain recombines TRBV29-1 with TRBJ2-1, with TRBD1 matching over 10 bases. CDR1 and CDR2 (germline): SQVTM, ANQGSEA. The V and J ends lost 5 bases and 15 bases, in that order; junction bases with no gene match: 4. This CDR3 has 10 amino acids.

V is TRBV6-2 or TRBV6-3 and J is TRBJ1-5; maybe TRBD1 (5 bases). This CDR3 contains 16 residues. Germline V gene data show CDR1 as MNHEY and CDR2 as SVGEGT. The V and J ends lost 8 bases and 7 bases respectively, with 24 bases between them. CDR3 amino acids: CASRTKGEGHYQPQHF. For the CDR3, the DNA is TGTGCCAGCCGTACAAAAGGGGAAGGCCACTACCAGCCCCAGCATTTT.

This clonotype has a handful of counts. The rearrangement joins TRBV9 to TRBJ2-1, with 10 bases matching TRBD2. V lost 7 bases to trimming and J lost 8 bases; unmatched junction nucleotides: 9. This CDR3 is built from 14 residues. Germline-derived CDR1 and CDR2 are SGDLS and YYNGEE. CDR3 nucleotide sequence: TGTGCCAGCGGAGTAGCGGGGGGTTTTGATGAGCAGTTCTTC. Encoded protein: CASGVAGGFDEQFF.

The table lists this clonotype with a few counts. CDR3 in DNA: TGCGCCAGCAGCCCGGACTCCACGAACACTGAAGCTTTCTTT. Encoded protein: CASSPDSTNTEAFF. The J gene is TRBJ1-1, the V gene TRBV4-3, with D uncertain. Germline V gene data show CDR1 as LGHNA and CDR2 as YSLEER. V gave up 4 bases and J gave up 1 base, with 10 bases separating them. The length of the CDR3 is 14 residues.

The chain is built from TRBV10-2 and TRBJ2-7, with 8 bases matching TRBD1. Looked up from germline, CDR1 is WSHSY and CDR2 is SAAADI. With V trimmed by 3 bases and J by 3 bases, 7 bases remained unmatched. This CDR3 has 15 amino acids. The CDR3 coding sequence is TGCGCCAGCAGTGAAATTCAGGGGGCCAACTACGAGCAGTACTTC. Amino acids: CASSEIQGANYEQYF.

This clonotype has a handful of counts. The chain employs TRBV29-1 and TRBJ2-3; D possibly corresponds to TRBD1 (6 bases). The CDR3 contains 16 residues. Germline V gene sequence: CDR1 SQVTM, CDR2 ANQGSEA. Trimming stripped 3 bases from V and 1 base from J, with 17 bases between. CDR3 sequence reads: CSVDGNPGQRTDTQYF. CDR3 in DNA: TGCAGCGTTGATGGAAACCCGGGACAACGCACAGATACGCAGTATTTT.

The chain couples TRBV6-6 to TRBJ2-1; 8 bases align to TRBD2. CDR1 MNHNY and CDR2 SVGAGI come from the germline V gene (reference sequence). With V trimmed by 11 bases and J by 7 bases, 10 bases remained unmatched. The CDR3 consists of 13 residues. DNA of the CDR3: TGTGCCCACCGGGGGGGGTTAGGGAATGAGCAGTTCTTC. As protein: CAHRGGLGNEQFF.

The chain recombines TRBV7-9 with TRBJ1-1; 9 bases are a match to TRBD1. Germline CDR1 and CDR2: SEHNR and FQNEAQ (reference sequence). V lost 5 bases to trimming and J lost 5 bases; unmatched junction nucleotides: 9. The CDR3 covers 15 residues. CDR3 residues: CASSRKGTGNTEAFF. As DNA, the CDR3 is TGTGCCAGCAGCCGGAAAGGGACAGGGAATACTGAAGCTTTCTTT.

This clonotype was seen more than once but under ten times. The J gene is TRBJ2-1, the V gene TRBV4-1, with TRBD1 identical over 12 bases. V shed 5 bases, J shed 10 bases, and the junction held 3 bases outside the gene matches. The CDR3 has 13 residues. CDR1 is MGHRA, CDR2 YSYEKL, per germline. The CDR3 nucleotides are TGCGCCAGCAGCGGGACAGGGGGCCTAGAGCAGTTCTTC. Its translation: CASSGTGGLEQFF.

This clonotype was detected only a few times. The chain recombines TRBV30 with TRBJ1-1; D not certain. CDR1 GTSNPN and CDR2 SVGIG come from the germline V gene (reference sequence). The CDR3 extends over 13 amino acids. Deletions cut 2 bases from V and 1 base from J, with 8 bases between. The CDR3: CAWSFSANTEAFF. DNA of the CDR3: TGTGCCTGGAGTTTTTCTGCGAACACTGAAGCTTTCTTT.

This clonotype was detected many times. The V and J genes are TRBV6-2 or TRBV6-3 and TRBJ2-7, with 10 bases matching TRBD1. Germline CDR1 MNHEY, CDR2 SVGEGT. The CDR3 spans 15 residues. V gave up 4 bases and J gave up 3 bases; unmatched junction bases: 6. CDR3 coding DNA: TGTGCCAGCAGTTTCTCCCGGGACAGGGGCTACGAGCAGTACGTC. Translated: CASSFSRDRGYEQYV.

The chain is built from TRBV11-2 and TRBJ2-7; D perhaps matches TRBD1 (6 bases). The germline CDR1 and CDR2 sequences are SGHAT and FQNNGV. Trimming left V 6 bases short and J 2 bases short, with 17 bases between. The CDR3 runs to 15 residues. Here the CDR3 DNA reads TGTGCCAGCAGTTCCCCCAGAACAGGGCCCTACGAGCAGTACGTC. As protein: CASSSPRTGPYEQYV.

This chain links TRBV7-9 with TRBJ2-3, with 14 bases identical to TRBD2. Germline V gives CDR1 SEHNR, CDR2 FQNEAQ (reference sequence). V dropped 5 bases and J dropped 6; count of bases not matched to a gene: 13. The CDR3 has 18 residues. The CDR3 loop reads CASSLRTSGGPSWDTQYF. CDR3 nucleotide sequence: TGTGCCAGCAGCCTCCGGACTAGCGGGGGGCCGTCCTGGGATACGCAGTATTTT. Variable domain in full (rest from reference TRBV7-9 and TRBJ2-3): DTGVSQNPRHKITKRGQNVTFRCDPISEHNRLYWYRQTLGQGPEFLTYFQNEAQLEKSRLLSDRFSAERPKGSFSTLEIQRTEQGDSAMYLCASSLRTSGGPSWDTQYFGPGTRLTVL.

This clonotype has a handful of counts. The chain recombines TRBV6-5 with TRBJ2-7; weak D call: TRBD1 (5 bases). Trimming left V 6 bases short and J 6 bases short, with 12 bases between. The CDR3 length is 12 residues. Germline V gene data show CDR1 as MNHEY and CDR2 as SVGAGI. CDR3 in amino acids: CASSPDSAEQYF. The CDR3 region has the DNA TGTGCCAGCAGCCCCGACAGCGCCGAGCAGTACTTC.

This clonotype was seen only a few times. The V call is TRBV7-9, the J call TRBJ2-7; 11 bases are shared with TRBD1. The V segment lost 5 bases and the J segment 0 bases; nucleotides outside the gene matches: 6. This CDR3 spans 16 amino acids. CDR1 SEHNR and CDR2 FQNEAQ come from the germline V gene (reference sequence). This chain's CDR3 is CASSPIGTGGSYEQYF. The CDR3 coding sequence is TGTGCCAGCAGCCCCATCGGGACAGGGGGCTCCTACGAGCAGTACTTC.

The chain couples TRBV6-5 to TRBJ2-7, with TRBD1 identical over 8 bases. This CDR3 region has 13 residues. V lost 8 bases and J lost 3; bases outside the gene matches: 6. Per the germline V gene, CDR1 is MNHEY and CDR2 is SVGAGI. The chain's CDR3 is CASWDRSYYEQYF. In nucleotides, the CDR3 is TGTGCCAGCTGGGACAGGTCATACTACGAGCAGTACTTC.

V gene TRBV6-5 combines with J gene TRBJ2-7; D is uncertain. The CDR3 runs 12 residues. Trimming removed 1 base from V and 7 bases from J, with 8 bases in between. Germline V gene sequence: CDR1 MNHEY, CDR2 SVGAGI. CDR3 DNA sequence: TGTGCCAGCAGTTACTTCGGTAGGGAGCAGTACTTC. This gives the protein CASSYFGREQYF.

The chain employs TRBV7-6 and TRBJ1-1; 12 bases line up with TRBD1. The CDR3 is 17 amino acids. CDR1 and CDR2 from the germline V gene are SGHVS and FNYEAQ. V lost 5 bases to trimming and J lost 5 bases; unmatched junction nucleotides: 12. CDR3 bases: TGTGCCAGCAGCACTCCGGGACAGGGGGCAGTTGGGACTGAAGCTTTCTTT. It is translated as CASSTPGQGAVGTEAFF.

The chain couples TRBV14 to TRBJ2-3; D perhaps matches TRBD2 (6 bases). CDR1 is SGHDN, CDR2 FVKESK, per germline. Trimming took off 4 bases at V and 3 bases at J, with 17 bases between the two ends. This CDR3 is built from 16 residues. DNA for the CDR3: TGTGCCAGCAGCCCCCTCTTTCGGGGGACGACAGATACGCAGTATTTT. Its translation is CASSPLFRGTTDTQYF.

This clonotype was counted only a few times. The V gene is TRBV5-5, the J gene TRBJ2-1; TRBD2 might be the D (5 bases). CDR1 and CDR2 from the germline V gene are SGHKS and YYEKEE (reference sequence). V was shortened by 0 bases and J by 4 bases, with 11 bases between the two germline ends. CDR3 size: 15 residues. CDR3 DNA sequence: TGTGCCAGCAGCTTGGTTCTAGCCAAATACAATGAGCAGTTCTTC. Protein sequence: CASSLVLAKYNEQFF.

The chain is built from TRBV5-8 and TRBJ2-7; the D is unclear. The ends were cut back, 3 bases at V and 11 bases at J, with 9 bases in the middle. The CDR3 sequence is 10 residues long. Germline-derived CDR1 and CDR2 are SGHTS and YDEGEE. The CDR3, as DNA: TGTGCCAGCAGCTCCTTTTCGGAGTACTTC. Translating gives CASSSFSEYF.

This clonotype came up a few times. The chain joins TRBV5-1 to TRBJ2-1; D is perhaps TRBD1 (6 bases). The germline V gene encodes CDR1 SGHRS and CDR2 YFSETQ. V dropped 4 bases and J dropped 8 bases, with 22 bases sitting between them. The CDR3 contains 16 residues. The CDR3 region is CASSLRTAPRKDEQFF. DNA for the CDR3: TGCGCCAGCAGCCTCCGGACAGCGCCGCGCAAGGATGAGCAGTTCTTC. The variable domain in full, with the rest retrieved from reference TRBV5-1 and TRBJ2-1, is KAGVTQTPRYLIKTRGQQVTLSCSPISGHRSVSWYQQTPGQGLQFLFEYFSETQRNKGNFPGRFSGRQFSNSRSEMNVSTLELGDSALYLCASSLRTAPRKDEQFFGPGTRLTVL.

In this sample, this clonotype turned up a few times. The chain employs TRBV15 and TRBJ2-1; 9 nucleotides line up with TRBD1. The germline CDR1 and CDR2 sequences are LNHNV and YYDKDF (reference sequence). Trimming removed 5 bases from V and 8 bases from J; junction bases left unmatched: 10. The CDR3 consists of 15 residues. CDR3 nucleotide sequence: TGTGCCACCAGCGGCACCGGGACAGGGTCCGATGAGCAGTTCTTC. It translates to CATSGTGTGSDEQFF.

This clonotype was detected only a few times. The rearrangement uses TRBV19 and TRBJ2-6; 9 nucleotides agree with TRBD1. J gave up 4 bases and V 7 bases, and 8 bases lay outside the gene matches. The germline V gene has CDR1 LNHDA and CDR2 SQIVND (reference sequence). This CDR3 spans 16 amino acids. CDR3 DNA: TGTGCCAGTACCCCGACAGGGGGATCCGGGGCCAACGTCCTGACTTTC. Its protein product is CASTPTGGSGANVLTF.

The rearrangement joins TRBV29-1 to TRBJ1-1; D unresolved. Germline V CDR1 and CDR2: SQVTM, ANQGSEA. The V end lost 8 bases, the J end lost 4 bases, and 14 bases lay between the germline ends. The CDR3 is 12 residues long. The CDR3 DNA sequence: TGCAGCATCCGATTGAGCGGCACTGAAGCTTTCTTT. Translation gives CSIRLSGTEAFF.

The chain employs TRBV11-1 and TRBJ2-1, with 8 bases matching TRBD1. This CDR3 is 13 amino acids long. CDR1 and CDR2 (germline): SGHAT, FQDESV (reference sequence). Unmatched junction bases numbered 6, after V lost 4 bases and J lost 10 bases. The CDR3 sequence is CASSWGTGREQFF. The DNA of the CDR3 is TGTGCCAGCAGCTGGGGGACAGGCCGGGAGCAGTTCTTC. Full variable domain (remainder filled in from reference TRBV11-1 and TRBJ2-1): EAEVAQSPRYKITEKSQAVAFWCDPISGHATLYWYRQILGQGPELLVQFQDESVVDDSQLPKDRFSAERLKGVDSTLKIQPAELGDSAMYLCASSWGTGREQFFGPGTRLTVL.

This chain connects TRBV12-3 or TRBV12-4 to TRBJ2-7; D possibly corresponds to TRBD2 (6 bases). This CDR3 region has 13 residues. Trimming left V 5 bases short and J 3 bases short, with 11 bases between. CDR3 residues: CASSLTDYYEQYF. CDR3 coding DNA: TGTGCCAGCAGTCTTACGGACTACTACGAGCAGTACTTC.

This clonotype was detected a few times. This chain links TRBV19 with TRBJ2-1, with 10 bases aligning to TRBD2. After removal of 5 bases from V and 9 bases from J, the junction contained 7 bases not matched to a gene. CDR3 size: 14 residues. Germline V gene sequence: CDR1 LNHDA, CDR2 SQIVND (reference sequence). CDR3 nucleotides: TGTGCCAGTAGTTCCAGCGGGGGGGCCTCTGAGCAGTTCTTC. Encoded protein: CASSSSGGASEQFF.

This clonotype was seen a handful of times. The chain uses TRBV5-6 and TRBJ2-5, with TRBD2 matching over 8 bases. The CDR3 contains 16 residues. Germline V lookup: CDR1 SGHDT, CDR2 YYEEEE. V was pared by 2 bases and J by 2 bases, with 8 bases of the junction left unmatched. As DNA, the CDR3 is TGTGCCAGCAGCTTACCGCCCCAGCGGGGGCAAGAGACCCAGTACTTC. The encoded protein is CASSLPPQRGQETQYF.